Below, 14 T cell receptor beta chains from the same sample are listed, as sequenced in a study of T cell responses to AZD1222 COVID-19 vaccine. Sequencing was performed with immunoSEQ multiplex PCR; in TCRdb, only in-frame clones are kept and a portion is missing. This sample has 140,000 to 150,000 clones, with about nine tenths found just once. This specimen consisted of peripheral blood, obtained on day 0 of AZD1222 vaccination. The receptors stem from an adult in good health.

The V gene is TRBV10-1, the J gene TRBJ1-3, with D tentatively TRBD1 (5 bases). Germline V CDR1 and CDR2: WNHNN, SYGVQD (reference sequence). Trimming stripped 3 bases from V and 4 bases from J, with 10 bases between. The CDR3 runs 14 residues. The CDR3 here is CASSDGGVGNTIYF. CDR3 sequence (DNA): TGCGCCAGCAGTGATGGGGGAGTAGGAAACACCATATATTTT.

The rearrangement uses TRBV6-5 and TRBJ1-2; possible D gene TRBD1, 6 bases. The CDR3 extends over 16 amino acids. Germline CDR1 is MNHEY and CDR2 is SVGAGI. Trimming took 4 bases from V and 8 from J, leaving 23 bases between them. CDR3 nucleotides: TGTGCCAGCAGTTTCAGGGTGACAGGCTCCCGGTGGGGCTACACCTTC. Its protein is CASSFRVTGSRWGYTF.

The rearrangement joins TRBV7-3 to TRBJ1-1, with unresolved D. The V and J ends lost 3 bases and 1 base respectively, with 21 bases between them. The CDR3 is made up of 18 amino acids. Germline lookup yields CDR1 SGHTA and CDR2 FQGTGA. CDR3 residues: CASSLYGMLKGPNTEAFF. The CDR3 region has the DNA TGTGCCAGCAGCTTGTATGGGATGTTAAAAGGTCCGAACACTGAAGCTTTCTTT.

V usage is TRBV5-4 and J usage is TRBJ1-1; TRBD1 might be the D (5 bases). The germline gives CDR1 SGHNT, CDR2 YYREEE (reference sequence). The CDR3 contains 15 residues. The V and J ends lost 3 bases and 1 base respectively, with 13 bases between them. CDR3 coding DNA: TGTGCCAGCAGCTCGTCCCGGGACGGGAACACTGAAGCTTTCTTT. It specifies CASSSSRDGNTEAFF.

The CDR3 coding sequence is TGTGCCAGCAGCGCCTGGGGACGGCCTAACTATGGCTACACCTTC. Encoded protein: CASSAWGRPNYGYTF. The chain recombines TRBV9 with TRBJ1-2; a weak D match, TRBD1 (5 bases). Deletions cut 3 bases from V and 0 bases from J, with 12 bases between. Germline V CDR1 and CDR2: SGDLS, YYNGEE. CDR3 length equals 15 residues.

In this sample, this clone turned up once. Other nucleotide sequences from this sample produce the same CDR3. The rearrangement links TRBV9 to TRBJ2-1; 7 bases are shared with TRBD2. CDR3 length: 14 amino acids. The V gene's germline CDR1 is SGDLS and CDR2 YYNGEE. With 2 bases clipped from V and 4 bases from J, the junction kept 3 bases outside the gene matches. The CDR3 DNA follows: TGTGCCAGCAGCGTGGCTAGCGGATACAATGAGCAGTTCTTC. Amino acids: CASSVASGYNEQFF.

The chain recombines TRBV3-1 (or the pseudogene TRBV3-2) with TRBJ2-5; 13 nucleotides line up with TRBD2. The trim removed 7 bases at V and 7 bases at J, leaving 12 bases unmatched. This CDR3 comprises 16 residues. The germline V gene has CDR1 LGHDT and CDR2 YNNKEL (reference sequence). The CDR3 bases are TGTGCCAGCATACACCGGACTAGCGGGAGTCGGGGGACCCAGTACTTC. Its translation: CASIHRTSGSRGTQYF.

The CDR3, as DNA: TGCGCCAGCAGCCGGGCCTTGACAGATACGCAGTATTTT. Its translation is CASSRALTDTQYF. V and J are TRBV10-1 and TRBJ2-3; D is unresolved. The length of the CDR3 is 13 residues. The V gene lost 6 bases and the J gene lost 3 bases, with 10 bases spanning the gap. Germline CDR1 WNHNN, CDR2 SYGVQD (reference sequence).

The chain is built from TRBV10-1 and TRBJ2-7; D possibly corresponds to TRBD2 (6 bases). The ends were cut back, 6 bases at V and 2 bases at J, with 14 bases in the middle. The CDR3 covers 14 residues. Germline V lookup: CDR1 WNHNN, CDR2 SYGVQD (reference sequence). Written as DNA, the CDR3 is TGCGCCAGCAGCTTGGGGGGACGGGCCTACGAGCAGTACTTC. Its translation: CASSLGGRAYEQYF.

For the CDR3, the DNA is TGTGCCAGCAGCTCTCGACAGGGTTGGGAAAAACTGTTTTTT. Translating gives CASSSRQGWEKLFF. The gene calls are TRBV6-5 and TRBJ1-4; TRBD1 matches at 7 bases. CDR1 is MNHEY, CDR2 SVGAGI, per germline. This CDR3 region has 14 residues. Trimming removed 6 bases from V and 8 bases from J; junction bases left unmatched: 9.

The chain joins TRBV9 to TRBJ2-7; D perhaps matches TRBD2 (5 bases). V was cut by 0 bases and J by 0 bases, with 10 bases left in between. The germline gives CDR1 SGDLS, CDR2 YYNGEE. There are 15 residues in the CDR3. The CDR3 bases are TGTGCCAGCAGCGTAGACGGACTTGCCTCCTACGAGCAGTACTTC. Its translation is CASSVDGLASYEQYF.

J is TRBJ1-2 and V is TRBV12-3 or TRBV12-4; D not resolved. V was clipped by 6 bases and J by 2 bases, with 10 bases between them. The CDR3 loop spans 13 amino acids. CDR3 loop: CASSPQRNYGYTF. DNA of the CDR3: TGTGCCAGCAGCCCACAGAGAAACTATGGCTACACCTTC.

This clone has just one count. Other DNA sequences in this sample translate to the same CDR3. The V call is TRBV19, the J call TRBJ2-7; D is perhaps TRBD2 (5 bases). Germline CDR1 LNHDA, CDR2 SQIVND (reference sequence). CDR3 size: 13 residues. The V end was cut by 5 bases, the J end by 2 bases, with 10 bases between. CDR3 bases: TGTGCCAGTAGTCGGGGTGGGCCCTACGAGCAGTACTTC. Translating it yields CASSRGGPYEQYF.

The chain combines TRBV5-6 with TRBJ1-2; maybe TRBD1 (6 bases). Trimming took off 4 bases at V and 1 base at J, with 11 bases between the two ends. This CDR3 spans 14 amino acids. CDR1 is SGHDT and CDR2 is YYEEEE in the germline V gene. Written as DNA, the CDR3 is TGTGCCAGCAGCCGGACAGCGCTTAACTATGGCTACACCTTC. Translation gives CASSRTALNYGYTF. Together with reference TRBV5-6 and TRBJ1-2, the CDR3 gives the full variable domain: DAGVTQSPTHLIKTRGQQVTLRCSPKSGHDTVSWYQQALGQGPQFIFQYYEEEERQRGNFPDRFSGHQFPNYSSELNVNALLLGDSALYLCASSRTALNYGYTFGSGTRLTVV.